This T cell receptor (beta chain) was captured by sequencing in a study of blood T cell repertoires in COVID-19. Background on the study: Both acute and convalescent COVID-19 samples were obtained from the United States, Italy and Spain. T cells, B-cell-depleted T cells, or PBMCs provided the cDNA or gDNA that served as material.

The CDR3 is made up of 13 amino acids. Per the germline V gene, CDR1 is GTSNPN and CDR2 is SVGIG (reference sequence). The V end lost 7 bases, the J end lost 2 bases, and 14 bases lay between the germline ends. Methods used by the authors: Reference gene primer amplification yielded estimated nucleated cell counts. Measured with immunoSEQ multiplex PCR; TCRdb has only the in-frame clones, and not every one. The V and J calls and the clone size are those of that table, but D and trimming were determined from the DNA. The data show around 280,000 clones, with more than 75% seen just once and about 1.9% held by the top ten.

J is TRBJ1-1 and V is TRBV30, with D possibly being TRBD1 (6 bases). The material sequenced was peripheral blood. The receptor's source is a woman aged 30 to 39 who had recovered from COVID-19. The CDR3 reads CASTGTTNTEAFF. The CDR3 DNA reads as TGTGCCTCGACGGGGACAACAAACACTGAAGCTTTCTTT.